One and the same sample provided the 5 T cell receptor beta chains below, sequenced in a study of shared clonotypes between healthy human individuals. TCRdb keeps only in-frame clones here, not all; method: immunoSEQ multiplex PCR. The sample lists about 2.1 million clones; approximately 94% were seen once. As defined, naive CD8 cells were CD45RO-negative and positively selected for CCR7, with terminally differentiated effector memory CD45RA+ cells excluded. The sample comprised naive CD8+ T cells from PBMCs. These receptors were collected from a young man in good health. Some clones in this sample may be carry-over from other donors' samples.

The chain carries TRBV10-2 and TRBJ2-7; no definite D call. Germline values: CDR1 WSHSY, CDR2 SAAADI. This CDR3 is 13 amino acids long. V dropped 3 bases and J dropped 2 bases, with 8 bases sitting between them. The CDR3, as DNA: TGCGCCAGCAGTGAAGGTCCGACCTACGAGCAGTACTTC. Its protein product is CASSEGPTYEQYF.

This rearrangement joins TRBV9 to TRBJ2-7, with D possibly being TRBD2 (5 bases). This CDR3 region has 14 residues. CDR1 and CDR2 from the germline V gene are SGDLS and YYNGEE. V gave up 1 base and J gave up 2 bases, with 10 bases separating them. The CDR3 DNA reads TGTGCCAGCAGCGTAACGGGAAAGACCTACGAGCAGTACTTC. It is translated as CASSVTGKTYEQYF.

This clone was detected once. The chain joins TRBV19 to TRBJ1-5, with D maybe TRBD1 (6 bases). The CDR3 contains 15 residues. Germline V gives CDR1 LNHDA, CDR2 SQIVND (reference sequence). The V end was cut by 11 bases, the J end by 2 bases, with 19 bases between. The CDR3 loop is CAGPDSSSRNQPQHF. In DNA, the CDR3 is TGTGCCGGCCCGGACAGTTCCTCTCGCAATCAGCCCCAGCATTTT.

The J gene is TRBJ2-7, the V gene TRBV9, with 9 bases lining up with TRBD2. Per the germline V gene, CDR1 is SGDLS and CDR2 is YYNGEE. V trimming: 4 bases; J trimming: 3 bases; junction bases outside the gene matches: 14. This CDR3 has 17 amino acids. The CDR3 nucleotides read TGTGCCAGCAGCCCCAATAGCGGGAGCGCCCCCGTCTACGAGCAGTACTTC. This gives the protein CASSPNSGSAPVYEQYF.

The rearrangement joins TRBV16 to TRBJ1-1; no clear D gene. The CDR3 runs to 12 residues. Germline V gene lookup returns CDR1 KGHSY and CDR2 FQNENV. The ends were cut back, 6 bases at V and 3 bases at J, with 8 bases in the middle. The CDR3 loop reads CASSLSYTEAFF. CDR3 nucleotide sequence: TGTGCCAGCAGTCTTTCTTACACTGAAGCTTTCTTT.